The rows below give T cell receptor beta chains drawn from one sample of a study of OX40 agonist ivuxolimab in advanced cancers. Data came from immunoSEQ multiplex PCR; TCRdb stores just in-frame clones and leaves some out. The sample lists about 43,000 clones, around 86% occurring once. The sample consisted of CD4+ or CD8+ T cells sorted from blood, taken in a trial of the OX40 agonist ivuxolimab. Source of these receptors: an adult with an advanced solid tumor such as melanoma, head and neck, liver or kidney cancer. CDR3s include the opening cysteine and the closing phenylalanine or tryptophan.

>TRBV6-1|TRBJ2-1
CASSATGLNNEQFF
>TRBV7-9|TRBJ2-5
CASSLEAQETQYF
>TRBV13|TRBJ2-5
CASSSRSLAGEGETQYF
>TRBV14|TRBJ2-7
CASSPGVAYSYEQYF
>TRBV6-5|TRBJ1-2
CASSPSLNYGYTF
>TRBV7-9|TRBJ2-3
CAIETKPGLAGGQGTQYF
>TRBV6-5|TRBJ2-5
CASTRTGGGGETQYF
>TRBV7-9|TRBJ2-1
CASSLSEFPDNEQFF
>TRBV27|TRBJ1-2
CASSPLGELDGYTF
>TRBV5-1|TRBJ2-5
CASSLVAVSLQETQYF
>TRBV14|TRBJ2-1
CASSRDFASYNEQFF
>TRBV4-1|TRBJ2-5
CASSVPGRLETQYF
>TRBV2|TRBJ2-7
CASSVGRGYEQYF
>TRBV19|TRBJ2-1
CASRLAGDNEQFF
>TRBV11-3|TRBJ1-1
CASSLMENTEAFF
>TRBV7-6|TRBJ1-4
CASSLTGRYEKLFF
>TRBV28|TRBJ2-7
CASQPPQATYEQYF
>TRBV18|TRBJ2-7
CASSHGQDYEQYF
>TRBV6-6|TRBJ1-2
CASSLGTAYTF
>TRBV28|TRBJ2-3
CASGLAGSDTQYF
>TRBV7-8|TRBJ2-3
CASSLLLASGRDTDTQYF
>TRBV9|TRBJ2-2
CASSVNTGELFF
>TRBV19|TRBJ2-1
CASRISGRSYNEQFF
>TRBV4-1|TRBJ2-1
CASSQGLAGSYNEQFF
>TRBV4-1|TRBJ2-7
CASSISATSGRGWEQYF
>TRBV6-5|TRBJ2-5
CASSPWSAETQYF
>TRBV6-4|TRBJ2-2
CASSELSGGNTGELFF
>TRBV27|TRBJ2-3
CASSLLRITDTQYF
>TRBV11-2|TRBJ1-3
CASSLVYYSGNTIYF
>TRBV6-5|TRBJ1-2
CASSVRFGKNYGYTF
>TRBV7-7|TRBJ2-5
CASSHSAGDQETQYF
>TRBV6-5|TRBJ2-1
CASSPLAGAYNEQFF
>TRBV6-5|TRBJ2-7
CASSSSPGIHEQYF
>TRBV19|TRBJ2-1
CASIAGQGYNEQFF
>TRBV11-2|TRBJ1-1
CASSYHPMGTEAFF
>TRBV15|TRBJ2-1
CATSRETRANEQFF
>TRBV4-1|TRBJ1-1
CASSQGQGENTEAFF
>TRBV11-2|TRBJ2-1
CASRLGGDEQFF
>TRBV6-5|TRBJ2-3
CASSRLAPTDTQYF
>TRBV4-1|TRBJ1-1
CASSQSLGGTEAFF
>TRBV29-1|TRBJ2-7
CSVLLAGGYEQYF
>TRBV5-5|TRBJ2-5
CASSLESEETQYF
>TRBV29-1|TRBJ2-5
CSVDEEGGYQETQYF
>TRBV2|TRBJ2-7
CASSDGGRGAYEQYF
>TRBV7-6|TRBJ1-6
CASSLGVPGEDNSPLHF
>TRBV6-1|TRBJ1-1
CASGEEGYFDTEAFF
>TRBV28|TRBJ2-5
CASSWERGSKETQYF
>TRBV27|TRBJ1-1
CASSFSGSAEAFF
>TRBV7-9|TRBJ2-5
CASSEDTYQETQYF
>TRBV5-5|TRBJ1-1
CASSPGTNTEAFF
>TRBV9|TRBJ2-2
CASSAGLAGGLGGELFF
>TRBV9|TRBJ2-1
CASSVDLTSYNEQFF
>TRBV4-1|TRBJ1-4
CASSRYFPGRENEKLFF
>TRBV28|TRBJ2-7
CASHQTGDGDEQYF
>TRBV7-9|TRBJ2-7
CASSLGGVEQYF
>TRBV11-2|TRBJ1-2
CASSLGAGISDGYTF
>TRBV4-1|TRBJ2-3
CASSQGGSGGLDTQYF
>TRBV20-1|TRBJ2-7
CSARYSYEQYF
>TRBV15|TRBJ2-1
CATSRDEASARNHEQFF